Below, 8 T cell receptor beta chains from the same sample are listed, as sequenced in a study of cytomegalovirus exposure and HLA in healthy donors. Primers included in the PCR were 60 Vbeta and 13 Jbeta primers. Here immunoSEQ multiplex PCR was the method, and the copy in TCRdb shows in-frame clones only, minus some. Of around 180,000 clones in the sample, roughly four fifths were seen once. Sequencing was carried out using PBMCs. The receptors come from a man between 18 and 29 years old in good health and CMV-seronegative.

The V gene is TRBV4-1, the J gene TRBJ2-3, with a weak D call TRBD1 (5 bases). V shed 5 bases and J shed 5 bases, with 11 bases lying between them. The CDR3 has 13 amino acids. Germline lookup yields CDR1 MGHRA and CDR2 YSYEKL. CDR3 bases: TGCGCCAGCAGCAATCAACAGGTAGATACGCAGTATTTT. Translation gives CASSNQQVDTQYF.

The V gene is TRBV9, the J gene TRBJ2-3, with 11 nucleotides matching TRBD1. Germline trimming cut 0 bases from V and 4 bases from J; bases unmatched to any gene: 10. The CDR3 length is 18 residues. Germline lookup yields CDR1 SGDLS and CDR2 YYNGEE. The CDR3 reads CASSVGLGQGALSDTQYF. DNA for the CDR3: TGTGCCAGCAGCGTAGGGCTCGGACAGGGGGCTTTATCAGATACGCAGTATTTT.

The rearrangement uses TRBV19 and TRBJ1-6; 7 bases align to TRBD1. From germline, CDR1 is LNHDA and CDR2 SQIVND (reference sequence). This CDR3 contains 16 residues. The V and J ends lost 4 bases and 4 bases, in that order; junction bases with no gene match: 7. This CDR3 is CASSRQGATYNSPLHF. CDR3 DNA: TGTGCCAGTAGTAGACAGGGTGCGACATATAATTCACCCCTCCACTTT.

The chain combines TRBV11-2 with TRBJ2-5, with 11 bases aligning to TRBD2. The V gene end was trimmed by 4 bases and the J gene end by 2 bases; junction bases not matched to a gene: 3. The CDR3 is 15 amino acids. The germline CDR1 and CDR2 sequences are SGHAT and FQNNGV. DNA of the CDR3: TGTGCCAGCAGCTCCGGACTAGCGGGTCAAGAGACCCAGTACTTC. Translation gives CASSSGLAGQETQYF. Full variable domain (outside the CDR3, taken from reference TRBV11-2 and TRBJ2-5): EAGVAQSPRYKIIEKRQSVAFWCNPISGHATLYWYQQILGQGPKLLIQFQNNGVVDDSQLPKDRFSAERLKGVDSTLKIQPAKLEDSAVYLCASSSGLAGQETQYFGPGTRLLVL.

V gene TRBV19 combines with J gene TRBJ1-1; D unclear. V lost 3 bases to trimming and J lost 7 bases, with 12 bases between them. CDR3 size: 13 residues. Germline values: CDR1 LNHDA, CDR2 SQIVND (reference sequence). The CDR3 region is CASSIVGSLEAFF. In nucleotides, the CDR3 is TGTGCCAGTAGTATTGTGGGCAGTCTTGAAGCTTTCTTT.

This chain uses TRBV7-8 with TRBJ2-1, with TRBD2 as a possible D gene (5 bases). The CDR3 loop spans 16 amino acids. V was cut by 0 bases and J by 7 bases, with 16 bases left in between. The germline V gene encodes CDR1 SGHVS and CDR2 FQNEAQ. The CDR3 sequence: CASSLAYRTPRNEQFF. In DNA, the CDR3 is TGTGCCAGCAGCTTAGCTTATAGGACTCCAAGAAATGAGCAGTTCTTC.

CDR3 region: CASSVEPSSYEQYF. In DNA, the CDR3 is TGTGCCAGCAGCGTAGAACCGAGCTCCTACGAGCAGTACTTC. This chain connects TRBV9 to TRBJ2-7; the D is unclear. Per germline, CDR1 SGDLS and CDR2 YYNGEE. The CDR3 runs to 14 residues. V was clipped by 0 bases and J by 0 bases, with 7 bases between them.

The V gene is TRBV6-6, the J gene TRBJ1-2; D might be TRBD1 (5 bases). The CDR3 is 13 residues long. Germline-derived CDR1 and CDR2 are MNHNY and SVGAGI (reference sequence). V was trimmed by 7 bases and J by 2 bases, leaving 11 bases between them. The CDR3 loop is CASTPGLNYGYTF. CDR3 DNA sequence: TGTGCCAGCACTCCGGGACTCAACTATGGCTACACCTTC.